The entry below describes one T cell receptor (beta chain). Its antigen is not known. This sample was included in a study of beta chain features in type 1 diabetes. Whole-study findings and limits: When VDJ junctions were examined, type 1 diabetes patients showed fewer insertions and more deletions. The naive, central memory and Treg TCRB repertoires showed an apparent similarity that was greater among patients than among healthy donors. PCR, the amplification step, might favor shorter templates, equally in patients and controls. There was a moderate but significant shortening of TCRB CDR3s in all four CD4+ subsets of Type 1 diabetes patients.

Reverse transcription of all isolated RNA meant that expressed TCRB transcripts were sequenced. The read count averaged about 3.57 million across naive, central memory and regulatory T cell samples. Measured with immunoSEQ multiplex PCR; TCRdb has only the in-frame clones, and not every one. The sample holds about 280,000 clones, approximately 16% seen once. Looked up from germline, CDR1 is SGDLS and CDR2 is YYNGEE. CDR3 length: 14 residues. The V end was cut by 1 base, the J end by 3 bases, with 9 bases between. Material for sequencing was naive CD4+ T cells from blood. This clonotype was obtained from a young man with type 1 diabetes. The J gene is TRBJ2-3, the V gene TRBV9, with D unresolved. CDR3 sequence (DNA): TGTGCCAGCAGCGTACGAGGTAGGACAGATACGCAGTATTTT. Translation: CASSVRGRTDTQYF.